The clone carrying this TCR beta chain was seen only a few times. Its antigen is as yet unknown. TCRdb's table, derived via immunoSEQ multiplex PCR, lists solely in-frame clones and lacks some. This sample has 25,000 or so clones, with 75% to 90% found just once. This sample was taken from a study of PD-1 blockade in classical Hodgkin lymphoma. General study results and limits: Relative to healthy donors, newly diagnosed patients reportedly had lower baseline TCR diversity, which was reported as lower still in relapsed/refractory patients.

Indicated time point: cycle 4 day 1 (C4D1), after five to seven weeks of nivolumab. Relapse after autologous stem cell transplantation occurred in every patient, and brentuximab vedotin exposure varied. Isolation of CD4+ T cells from thawed PBMCs was performed by magnetic negative selection. The CDR3 covers 19 residues. CDR1 and CDR2 (germline): SGHRS, YFSETQ. The V end lost 3 bases, the J end lost 7 bases, and 29 bases lay between the germline ends. The sequences come from CD4+ T cells from blood, collected before the fourth cycle of nivolumab. This TCR was sampled from a human donor with classical Hodgkin lymphoma. The chain carries TRBV5-1 and TRBJ2-1; D is perhaps TRBD1 or TRBD2 (5 bases each). CDR3 sequence reads: CASSSPYGGADRIINEQFF. DNA of the CDR3: TGCGCCAGCAGCTCCCCCTATGGGGGAGCCGACCGAATTATTAATGAGCAGTTCTTC.